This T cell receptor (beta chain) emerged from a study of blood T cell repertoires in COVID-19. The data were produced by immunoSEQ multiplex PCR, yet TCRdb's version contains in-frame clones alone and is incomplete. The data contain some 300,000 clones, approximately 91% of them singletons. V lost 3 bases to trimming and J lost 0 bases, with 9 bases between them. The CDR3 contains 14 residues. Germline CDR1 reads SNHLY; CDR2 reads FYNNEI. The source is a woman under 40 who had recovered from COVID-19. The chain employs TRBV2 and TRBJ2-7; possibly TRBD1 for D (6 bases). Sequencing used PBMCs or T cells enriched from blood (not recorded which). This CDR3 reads CASSDDRLSYEQYF. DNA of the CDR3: TGTGCCAGCAGTGACGACAGGCTCTCCTACGAGCAGTACTTC.